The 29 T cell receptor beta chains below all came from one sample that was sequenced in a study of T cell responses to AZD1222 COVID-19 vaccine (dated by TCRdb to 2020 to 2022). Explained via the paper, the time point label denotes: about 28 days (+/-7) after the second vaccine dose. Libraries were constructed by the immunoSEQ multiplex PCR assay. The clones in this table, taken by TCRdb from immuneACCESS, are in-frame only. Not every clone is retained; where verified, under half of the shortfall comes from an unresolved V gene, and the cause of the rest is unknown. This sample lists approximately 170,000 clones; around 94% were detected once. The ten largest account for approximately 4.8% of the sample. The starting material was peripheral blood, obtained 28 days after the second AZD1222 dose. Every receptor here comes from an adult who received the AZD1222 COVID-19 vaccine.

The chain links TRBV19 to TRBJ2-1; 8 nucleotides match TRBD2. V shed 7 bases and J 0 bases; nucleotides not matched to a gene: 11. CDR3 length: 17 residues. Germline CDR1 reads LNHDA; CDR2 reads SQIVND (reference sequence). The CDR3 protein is CASTGSGKKGSYNEQFF. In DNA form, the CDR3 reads TGTGCCAGTACGGGTAGCGGGAAGAAGGGCTCCTACAATGAGCAGTTCTTC.

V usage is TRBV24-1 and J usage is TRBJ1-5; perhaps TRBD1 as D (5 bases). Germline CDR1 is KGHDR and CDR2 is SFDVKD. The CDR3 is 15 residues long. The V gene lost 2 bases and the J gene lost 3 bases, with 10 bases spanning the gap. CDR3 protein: CATSDWGSDNQPQHF. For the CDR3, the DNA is TGTGCCACCAGTGATTGGGGGTCCGACAATCAGCCCCAGCATTTT.

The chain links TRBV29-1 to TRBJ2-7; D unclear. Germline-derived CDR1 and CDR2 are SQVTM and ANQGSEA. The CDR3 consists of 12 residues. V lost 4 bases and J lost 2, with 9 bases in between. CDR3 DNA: TGCAGCGTTGTGGCCAAGACCTACGAGCAGTACTTC. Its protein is CSVVAKTYEQYF.

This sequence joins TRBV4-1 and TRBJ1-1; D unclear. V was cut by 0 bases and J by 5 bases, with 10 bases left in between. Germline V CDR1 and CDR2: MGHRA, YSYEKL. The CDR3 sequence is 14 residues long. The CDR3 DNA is TGCGCCAGCAGCCAAGAGGATAGGGTGACTGAAGCTTTCTTT. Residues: CASSQEDRVTEAFF.

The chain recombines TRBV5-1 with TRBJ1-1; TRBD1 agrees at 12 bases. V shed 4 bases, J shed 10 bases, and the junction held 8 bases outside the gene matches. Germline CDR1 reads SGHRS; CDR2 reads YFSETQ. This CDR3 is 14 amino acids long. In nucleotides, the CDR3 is TGCGCCAGCAGCGTCGGGACAGGGGGCACAGGAGCTTTCTTT. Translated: CASSVGTGGTGAFF.

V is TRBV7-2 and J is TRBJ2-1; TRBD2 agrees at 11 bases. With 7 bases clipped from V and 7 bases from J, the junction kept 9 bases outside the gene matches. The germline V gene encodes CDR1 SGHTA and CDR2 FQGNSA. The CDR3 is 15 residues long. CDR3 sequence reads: CASTSISGRGNEQFF. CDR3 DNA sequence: TGTGCCAGCACCTCAATTAGCGGGAGGGGGAATGAGCAGTTCTTC.

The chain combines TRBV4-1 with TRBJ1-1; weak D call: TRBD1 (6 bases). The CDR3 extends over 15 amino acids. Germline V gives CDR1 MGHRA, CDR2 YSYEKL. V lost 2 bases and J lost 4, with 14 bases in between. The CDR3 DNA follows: TGCGCCAGCAGCCAACTTACAGGGTCTTCCACTGAAGCTTTCTTT. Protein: CASSQLTGSSTEAFF.

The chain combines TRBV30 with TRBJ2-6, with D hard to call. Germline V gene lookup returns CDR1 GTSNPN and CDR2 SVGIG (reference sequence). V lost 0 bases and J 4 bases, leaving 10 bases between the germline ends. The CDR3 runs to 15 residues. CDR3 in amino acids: CAWSVGTTGANVLTF. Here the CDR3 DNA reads TGTGCCTGGAGTGTAGGTACGACCGGGGCCAACGTCCTGACTTTC.

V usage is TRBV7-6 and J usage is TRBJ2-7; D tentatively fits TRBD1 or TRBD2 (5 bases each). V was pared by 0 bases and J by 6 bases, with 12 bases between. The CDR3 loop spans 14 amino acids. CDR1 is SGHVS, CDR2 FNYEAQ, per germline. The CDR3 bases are TGTGCCAGCAGCTTAGCGGGAGAGGGGTCCGAGCAGTACTTC. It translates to CASSLAGEGSEQYF. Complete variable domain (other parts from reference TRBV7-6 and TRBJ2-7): GAGVSQSPRYKVTKRGQDVALRCDPISGHVSLYWYRQALGQGPEFLTYFNYEAQQDKSGLPNDRFSAERPEGSISTLTIQRTEQRDSAMYRCASSLAGEGSEQYFGPGTRLTVT.

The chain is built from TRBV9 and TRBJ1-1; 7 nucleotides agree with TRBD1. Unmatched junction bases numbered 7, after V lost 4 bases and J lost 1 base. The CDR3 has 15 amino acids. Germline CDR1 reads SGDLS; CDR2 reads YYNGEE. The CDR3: CASSPEGAGNTEAFF. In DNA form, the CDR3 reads TGTGCCAGCAGCCCCGAGGGGGCGGGGAACACTGAAGCTTTCTTT.

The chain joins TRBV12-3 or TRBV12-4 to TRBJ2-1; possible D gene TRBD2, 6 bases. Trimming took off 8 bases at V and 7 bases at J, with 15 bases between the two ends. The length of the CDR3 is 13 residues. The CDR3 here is CASVALASNEQFF. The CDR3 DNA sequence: TGTGCCAGCGTGGCGCTAGCGTCAAATGAGCAGTTCTTC.

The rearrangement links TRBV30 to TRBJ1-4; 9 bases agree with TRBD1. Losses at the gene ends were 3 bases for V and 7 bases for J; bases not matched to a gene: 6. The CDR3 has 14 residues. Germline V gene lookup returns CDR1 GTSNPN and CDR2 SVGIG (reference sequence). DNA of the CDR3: TGTGCCTGGAGCTCAGGGACAGGGAGTGAAAAACTGTTTTTT. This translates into CAWSSGTGSEKLFF.

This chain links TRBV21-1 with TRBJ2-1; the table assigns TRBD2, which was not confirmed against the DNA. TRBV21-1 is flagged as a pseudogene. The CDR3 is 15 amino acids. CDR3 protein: CASSILAGVYNEQFF. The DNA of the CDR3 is TGTGCCAGCAGCATACTAGCGGGCGTCTACAATGAGCAGTTCTTC.

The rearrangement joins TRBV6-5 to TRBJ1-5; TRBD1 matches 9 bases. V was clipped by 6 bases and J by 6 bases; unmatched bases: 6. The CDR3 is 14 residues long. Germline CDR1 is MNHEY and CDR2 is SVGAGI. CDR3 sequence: CASSRRQGVQPQHF. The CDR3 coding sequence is TGTGCCAGCAGCCGTCGACAGGGGGTTCAGCCCCAGCATTTT.

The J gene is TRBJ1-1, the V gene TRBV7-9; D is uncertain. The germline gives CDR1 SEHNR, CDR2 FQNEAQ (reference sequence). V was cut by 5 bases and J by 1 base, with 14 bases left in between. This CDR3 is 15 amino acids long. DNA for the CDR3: TGTGCCAGCAGCAAACAAGAGGTTCAGAACACTGAAGCTTTCTTT. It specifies CASSKQEVQNTEAFF.

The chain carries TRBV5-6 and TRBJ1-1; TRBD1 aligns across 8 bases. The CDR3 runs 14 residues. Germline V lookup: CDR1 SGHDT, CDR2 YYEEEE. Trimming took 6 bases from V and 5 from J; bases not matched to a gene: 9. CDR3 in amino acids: CASTATGEFTEAFF. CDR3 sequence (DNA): TGTGCCAGCACCGCGACAGGGGAATTTACTGAAGCTTTCTTT.

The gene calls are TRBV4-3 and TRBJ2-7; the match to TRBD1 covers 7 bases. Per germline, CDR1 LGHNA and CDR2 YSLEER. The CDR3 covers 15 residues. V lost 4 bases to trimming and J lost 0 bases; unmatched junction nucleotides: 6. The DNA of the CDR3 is TGCGCCAGCAGCCGAGGGACAGCGAGCTCCTACGAGCAGTACTTC. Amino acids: CASSRGTASSYEQYF.

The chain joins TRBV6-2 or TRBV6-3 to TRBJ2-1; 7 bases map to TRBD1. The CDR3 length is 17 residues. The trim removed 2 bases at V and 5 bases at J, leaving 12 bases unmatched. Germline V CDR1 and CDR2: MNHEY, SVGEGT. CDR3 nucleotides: TGTGCCAGCAGTTACGACCTCACCAAAGGACAGGACAATGAGCAGTTCTTC. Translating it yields CASSYDLTKGQDNEQFF.

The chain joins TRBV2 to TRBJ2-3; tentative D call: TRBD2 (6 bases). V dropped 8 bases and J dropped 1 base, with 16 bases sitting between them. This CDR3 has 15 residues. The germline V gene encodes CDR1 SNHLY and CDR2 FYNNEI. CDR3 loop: CASCVRDLRTDTQYF. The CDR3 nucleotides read TGTGCCAGCTGCGTGCGGGACCTTCGCACAGATACGCAGTATTTT.

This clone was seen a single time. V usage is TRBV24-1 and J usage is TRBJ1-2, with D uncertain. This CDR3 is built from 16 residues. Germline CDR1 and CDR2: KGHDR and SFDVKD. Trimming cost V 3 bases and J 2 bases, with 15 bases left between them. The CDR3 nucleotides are TGTGCCACCAGTGATCCGGAAGGCGACTCCAACTATGGCTACACCTTC. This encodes CATSDPEGDSNYGYTF.

The DNA for the CDR3 is TGTGCCAGCTCACCAGGGACTAGCGGGAGGGTTGAGCAGTTCTTC. Residues: CASSPGTSGRVEQFF. V gene TRBV18 combines with J gene TRBJ2-1, with 16 bases that match TRBD2. V trimming: 2 bases; J trimming: 9 bases; junction bases outside the gene matches: 1. The CDR3 is 15 amino acids. In germline, CDR1 is KGHSH, CDR2 LQKENI.

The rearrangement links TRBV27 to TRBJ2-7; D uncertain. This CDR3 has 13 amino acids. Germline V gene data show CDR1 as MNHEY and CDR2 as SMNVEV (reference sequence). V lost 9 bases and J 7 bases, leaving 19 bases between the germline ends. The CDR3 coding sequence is TGTGCCAGGGTCGTTAGGTGTCCTGGTGAGCAGTACTTC. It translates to CARVVRCPGEQYF.

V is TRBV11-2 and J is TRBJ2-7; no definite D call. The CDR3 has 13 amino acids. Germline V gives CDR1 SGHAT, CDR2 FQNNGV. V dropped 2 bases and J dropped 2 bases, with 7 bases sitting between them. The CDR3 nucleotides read TGTGCCAGCAGCTTAAGGTCAACCTACGAGCAGTACTTC. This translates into CASSLRSTYEQYF.

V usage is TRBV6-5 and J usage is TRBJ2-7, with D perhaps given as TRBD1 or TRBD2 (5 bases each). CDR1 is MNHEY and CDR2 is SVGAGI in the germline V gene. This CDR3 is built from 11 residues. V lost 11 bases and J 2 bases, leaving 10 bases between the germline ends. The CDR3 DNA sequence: TGTGCCTCAGGGAGAGCCTACGAGCAGTACTTC. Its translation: CASGRAYEQYF.

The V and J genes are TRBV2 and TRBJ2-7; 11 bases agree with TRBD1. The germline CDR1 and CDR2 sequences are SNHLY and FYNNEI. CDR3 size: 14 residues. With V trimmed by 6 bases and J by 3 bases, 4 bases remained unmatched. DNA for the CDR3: TGTGCCAGCAGCCCCGGGACAGGGGGCTACGAGCAGTACTTC. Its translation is CASSPGTGGYEQYF.

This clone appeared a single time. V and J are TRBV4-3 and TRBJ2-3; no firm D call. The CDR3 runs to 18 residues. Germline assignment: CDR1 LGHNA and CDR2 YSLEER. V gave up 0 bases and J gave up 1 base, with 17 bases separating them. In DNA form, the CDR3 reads TGCGCCAGCAGCCAAGATTCCACTCCCCTGTTAGGCACAGATACGCAGTATTTT. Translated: CASSQDSTPLLGTDTQYF.

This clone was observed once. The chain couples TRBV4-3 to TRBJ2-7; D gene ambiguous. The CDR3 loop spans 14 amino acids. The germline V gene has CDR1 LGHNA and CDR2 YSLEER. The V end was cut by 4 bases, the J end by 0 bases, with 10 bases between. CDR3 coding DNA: TGCGCCAGCAGCCCCCGGGTCGGCTCCTACGAGCAGTACTTC. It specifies CASSPRVGSYEQYF.

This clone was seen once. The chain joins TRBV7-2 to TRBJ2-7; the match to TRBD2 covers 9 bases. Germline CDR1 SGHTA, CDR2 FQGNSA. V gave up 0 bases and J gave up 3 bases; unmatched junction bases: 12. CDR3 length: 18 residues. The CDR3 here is CASSLARAGLAGFYEQYF. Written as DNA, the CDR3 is TGTGCCAGCAGCTTAGCGAGGGCTGGCCTAGCGGGATTCTACGAGCAGTACTTC.

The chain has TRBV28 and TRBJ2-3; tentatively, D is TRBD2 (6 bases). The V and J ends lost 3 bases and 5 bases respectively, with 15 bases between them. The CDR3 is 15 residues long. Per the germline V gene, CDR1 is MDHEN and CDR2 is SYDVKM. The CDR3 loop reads CASSLGLPRVDTQYF. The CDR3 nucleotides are TGTGCCAGCAGTTTGGGACTCCCCAGGGTAGATACGCAGTATTTT.